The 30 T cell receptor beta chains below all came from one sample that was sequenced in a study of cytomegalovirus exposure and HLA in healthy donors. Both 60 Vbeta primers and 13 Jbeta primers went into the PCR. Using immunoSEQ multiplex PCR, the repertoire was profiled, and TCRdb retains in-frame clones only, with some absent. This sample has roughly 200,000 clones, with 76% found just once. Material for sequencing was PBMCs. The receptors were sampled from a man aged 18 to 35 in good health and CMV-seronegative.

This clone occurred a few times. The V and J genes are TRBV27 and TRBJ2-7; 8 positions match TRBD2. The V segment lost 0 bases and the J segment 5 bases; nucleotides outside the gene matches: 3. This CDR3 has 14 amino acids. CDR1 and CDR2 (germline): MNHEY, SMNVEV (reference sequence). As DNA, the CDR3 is TGTGCCAGCAGTTTATCAGCGGGAGTAAACGAGCAGTACTTC. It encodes CASSLSAGVNEQYF.

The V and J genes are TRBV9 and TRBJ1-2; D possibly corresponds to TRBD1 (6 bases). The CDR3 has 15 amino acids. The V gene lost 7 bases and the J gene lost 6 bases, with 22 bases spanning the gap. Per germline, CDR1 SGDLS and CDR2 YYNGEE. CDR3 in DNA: TGTGCCAGCGGGACAACCATTAATCCCTCCGATGGCTACACCTTC. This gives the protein CASGTTINPSDGYTF.

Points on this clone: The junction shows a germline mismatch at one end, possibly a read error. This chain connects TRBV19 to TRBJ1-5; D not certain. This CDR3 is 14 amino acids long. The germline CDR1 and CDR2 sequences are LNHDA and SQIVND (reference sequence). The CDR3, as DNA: TGTGCCAGTAGTGTAGACCGAGTAAATCAGCCCCAGCATTTT. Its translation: CASSVDRVNQPQHF.

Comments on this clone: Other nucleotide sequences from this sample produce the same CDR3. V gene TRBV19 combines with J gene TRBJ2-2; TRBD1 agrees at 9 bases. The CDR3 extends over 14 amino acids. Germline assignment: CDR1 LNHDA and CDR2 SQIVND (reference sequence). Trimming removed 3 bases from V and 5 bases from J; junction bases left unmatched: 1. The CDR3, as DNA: TGTGCCAGTAGTATGGACAGGGGTACCGGGGAGCTGTTTTTT. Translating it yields CASSMDRGTGELFF.

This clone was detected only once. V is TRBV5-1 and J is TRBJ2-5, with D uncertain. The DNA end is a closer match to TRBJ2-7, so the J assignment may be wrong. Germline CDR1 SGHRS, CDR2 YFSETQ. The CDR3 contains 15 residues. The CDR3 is CASSQVQRRSDEQYF. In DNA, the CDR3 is TGCGCCAGCAGCCAAGTTCAGCGACGTTCCGACGAGCAGTACTTC.

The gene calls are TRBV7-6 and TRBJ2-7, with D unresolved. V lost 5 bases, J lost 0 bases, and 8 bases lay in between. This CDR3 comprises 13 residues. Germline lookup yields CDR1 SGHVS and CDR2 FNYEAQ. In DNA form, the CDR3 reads TGTGCCAGCAGCGGCGCAGGCTCCTACGAGCAGTACTTC. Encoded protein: CASSGAGSYEQYF.

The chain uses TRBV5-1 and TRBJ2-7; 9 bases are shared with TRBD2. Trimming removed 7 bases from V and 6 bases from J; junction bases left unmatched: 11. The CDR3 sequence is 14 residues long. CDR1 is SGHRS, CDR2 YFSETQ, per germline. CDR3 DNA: TGCGCCAGCGGCCGGGGTAGCGGGAGCACCGAGCAGTACTTC. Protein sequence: CASGRGSGSTEQYF.

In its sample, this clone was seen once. DNA for the CDR3: TGTGCCAGCAGTCGTAGGGGGGGAACTGAAAAACTGTTTTTT. Translation: CASSRRGGTEKLFF. The chain carries TRBV7-9 and TRBJ1-4, with D perhaps TRBD1 (6 bases). Per the germline V gene, CDR1 is SEHNR and CDR2 is FQNEAQ (reference sequence). The CDR3 runs 14 residues. Trimming shortened V by 6 bases and J by 7 bases, and 15 bases separated the two germline ends.

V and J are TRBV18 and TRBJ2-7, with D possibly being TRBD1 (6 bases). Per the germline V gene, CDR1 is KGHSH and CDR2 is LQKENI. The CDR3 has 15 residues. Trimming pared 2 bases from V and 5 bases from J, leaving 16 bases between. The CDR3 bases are TGTGCCAGCTCACCAACCGGGACACTCCTAGACGAGCAGTACTTC. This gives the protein CASSPTGTLLDEQYF.

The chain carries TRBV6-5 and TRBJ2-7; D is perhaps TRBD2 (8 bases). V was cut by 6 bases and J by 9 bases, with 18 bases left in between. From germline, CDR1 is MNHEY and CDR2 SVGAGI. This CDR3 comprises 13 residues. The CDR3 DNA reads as TGTGCCAGCAGGCCGGGAGGGGGCGGTAGGCAGTACTTC. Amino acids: CASRPGGGGRQYF.

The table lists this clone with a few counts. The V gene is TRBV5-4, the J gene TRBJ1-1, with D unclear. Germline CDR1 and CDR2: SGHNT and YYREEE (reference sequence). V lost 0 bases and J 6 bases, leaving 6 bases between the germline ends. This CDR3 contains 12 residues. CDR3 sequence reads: CASSLGRAEAFF. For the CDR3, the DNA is TGTGCCAGCAGCTTGGGCCGAGCTGAAGCTTTCTTT.

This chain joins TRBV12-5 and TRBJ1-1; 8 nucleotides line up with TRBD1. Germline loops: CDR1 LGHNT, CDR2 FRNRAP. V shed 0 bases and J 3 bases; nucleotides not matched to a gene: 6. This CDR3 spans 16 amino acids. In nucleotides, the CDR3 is TGTGCTAGTGGTTTGGTCCCAGGGGGCCTAGACACTGAAGCTTTCTTT. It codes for CASGLVPGGLDTEAFF.

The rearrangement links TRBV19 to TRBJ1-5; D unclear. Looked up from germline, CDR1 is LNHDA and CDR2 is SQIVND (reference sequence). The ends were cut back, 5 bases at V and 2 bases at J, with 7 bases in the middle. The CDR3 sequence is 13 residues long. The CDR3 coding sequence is TGTGCCAGTAGTCAGGATGGCAATCAGCCCCAGCATTTT. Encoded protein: CASSQDGNQPQHF.

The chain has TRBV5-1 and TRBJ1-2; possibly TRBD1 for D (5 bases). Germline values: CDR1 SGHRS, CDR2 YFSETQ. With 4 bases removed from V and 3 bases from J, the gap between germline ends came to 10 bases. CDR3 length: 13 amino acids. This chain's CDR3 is CASSPRVDYGYTF. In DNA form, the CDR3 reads TGCGCCAGCAGCCCCAGGGTTGACTATGGCTACACCTTC.

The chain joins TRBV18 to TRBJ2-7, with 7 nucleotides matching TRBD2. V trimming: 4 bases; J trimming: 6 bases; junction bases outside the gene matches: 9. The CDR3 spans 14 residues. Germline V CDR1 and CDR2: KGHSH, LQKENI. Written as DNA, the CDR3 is TGTGCCAGCTCACTCACTAGCGCCATGGGCGAGCAGTACTTC. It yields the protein CASSLTSAMGEQYF.

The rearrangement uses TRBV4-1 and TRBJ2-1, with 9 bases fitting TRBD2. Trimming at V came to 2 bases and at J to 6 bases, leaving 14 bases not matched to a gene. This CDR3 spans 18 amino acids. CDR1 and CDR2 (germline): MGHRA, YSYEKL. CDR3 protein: CASSQTLLAGVNGNEQFF. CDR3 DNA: TGCGCCAGCAGCCAAACCCTTTTAGCGGGAGTCAACGGCAATGAGCAGTTCTTC.

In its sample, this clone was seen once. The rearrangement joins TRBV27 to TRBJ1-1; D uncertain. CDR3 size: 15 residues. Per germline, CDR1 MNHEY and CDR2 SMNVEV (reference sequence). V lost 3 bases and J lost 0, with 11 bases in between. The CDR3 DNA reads TGTGCCAGCAGTTTGGGGAGGTCGATGAACACTGAAGCTTTCTTT. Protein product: CASSLGRSMNTEAFF.

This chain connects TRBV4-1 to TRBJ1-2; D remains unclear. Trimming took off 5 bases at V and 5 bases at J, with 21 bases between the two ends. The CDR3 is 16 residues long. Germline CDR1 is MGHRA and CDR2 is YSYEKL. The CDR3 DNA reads TGCGCCAGCAGCGGTATTGCCGCACGCGGGAGATATGGCTACACCTTC. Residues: CASSGIAARGRYGYTF.

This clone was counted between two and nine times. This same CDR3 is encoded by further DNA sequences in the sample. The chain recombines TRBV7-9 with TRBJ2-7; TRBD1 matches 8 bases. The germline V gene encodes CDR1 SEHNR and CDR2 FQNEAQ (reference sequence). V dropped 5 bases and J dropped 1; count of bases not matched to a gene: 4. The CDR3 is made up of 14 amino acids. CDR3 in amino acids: CASSVGQGSYEQYF. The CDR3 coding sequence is TGTGCCAGCAGCGTTGGACAGGGATCCTACGAGCAGTACTTC.

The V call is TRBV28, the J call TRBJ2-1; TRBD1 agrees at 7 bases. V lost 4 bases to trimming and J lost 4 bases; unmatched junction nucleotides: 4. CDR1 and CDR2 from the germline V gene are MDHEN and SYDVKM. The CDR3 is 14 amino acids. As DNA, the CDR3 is TGTGCCAGCAGTTCGCCGGGACAGTACAATGAGCAGTTCTTC. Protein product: CASSSPGQYNEQFF.

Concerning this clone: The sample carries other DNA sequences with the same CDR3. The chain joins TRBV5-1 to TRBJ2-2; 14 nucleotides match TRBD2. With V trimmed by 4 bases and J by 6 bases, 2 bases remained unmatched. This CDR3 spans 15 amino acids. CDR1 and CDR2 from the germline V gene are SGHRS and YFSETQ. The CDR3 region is CASSRGLAGAGELFF. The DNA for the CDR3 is TGCGCCAGCAGCCGGGGACTAGCGGGAGCCGGGGAGCTGTTTTTT.

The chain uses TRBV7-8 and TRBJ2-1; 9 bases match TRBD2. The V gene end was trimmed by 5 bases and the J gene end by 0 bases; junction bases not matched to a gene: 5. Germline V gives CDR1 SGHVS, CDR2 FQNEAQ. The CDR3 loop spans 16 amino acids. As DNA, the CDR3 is TGTGCCAGCAGCCCAGCTAGCGGGATCTCCTACAATGAGCAGTTCTTC. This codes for CASSPASGISYNEQFF.

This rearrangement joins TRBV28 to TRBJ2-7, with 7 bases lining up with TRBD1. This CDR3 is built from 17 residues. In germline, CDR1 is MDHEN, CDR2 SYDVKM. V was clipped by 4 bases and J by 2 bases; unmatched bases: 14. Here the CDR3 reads CASSSGTAANFPYEQYF. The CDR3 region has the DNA TGTGCCAGCAGTTCTGGGACAGCCGCAAACTTTCCCTACGAGCAGTACTTC.

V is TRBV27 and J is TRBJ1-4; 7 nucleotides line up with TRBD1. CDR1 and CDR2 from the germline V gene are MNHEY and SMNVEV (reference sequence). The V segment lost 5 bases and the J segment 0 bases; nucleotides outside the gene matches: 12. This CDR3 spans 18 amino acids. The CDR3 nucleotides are TGTGCCAGCAGTACATGGACAGGTGTCTTTGCAACTAATGAAAAACTGTTTTTT. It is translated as CASSTWTGVFATNEKLFF.

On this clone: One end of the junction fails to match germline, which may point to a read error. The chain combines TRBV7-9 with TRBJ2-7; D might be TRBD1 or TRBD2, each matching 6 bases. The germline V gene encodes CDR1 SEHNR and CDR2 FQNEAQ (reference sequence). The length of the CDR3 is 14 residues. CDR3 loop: CSSSLGGGPYEQYF. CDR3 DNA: TGTTCCAGCAGCTTAGGAGGGGGACCCTACGAGCAGTACTTC.

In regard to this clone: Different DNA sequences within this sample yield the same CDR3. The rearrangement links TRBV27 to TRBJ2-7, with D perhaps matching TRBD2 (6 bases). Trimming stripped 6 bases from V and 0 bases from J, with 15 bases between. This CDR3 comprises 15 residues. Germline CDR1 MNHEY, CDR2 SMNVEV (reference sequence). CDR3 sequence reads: CASSPYSGSSYEQYF. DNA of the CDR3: TGTGCCAGCAGCCCATATAGCGGTAGCTCCTACGAGCAGTACTTC.

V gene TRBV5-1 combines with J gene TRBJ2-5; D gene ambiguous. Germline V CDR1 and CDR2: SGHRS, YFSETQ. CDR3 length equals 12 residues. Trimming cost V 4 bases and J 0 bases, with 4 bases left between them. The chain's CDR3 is CASSQNQETQYF. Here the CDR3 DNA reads TGCGCCAGCAGCCAAAACCAAGAGACCCAGTACTTC.

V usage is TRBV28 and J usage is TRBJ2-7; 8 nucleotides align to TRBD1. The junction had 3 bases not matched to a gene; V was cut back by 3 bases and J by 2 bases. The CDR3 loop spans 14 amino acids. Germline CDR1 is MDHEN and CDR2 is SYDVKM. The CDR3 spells CASSFETGAYEQYF. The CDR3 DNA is TGTGCCAGCAGTTTTGAGACAGGGGCCTACGAGCAGTACTTC.

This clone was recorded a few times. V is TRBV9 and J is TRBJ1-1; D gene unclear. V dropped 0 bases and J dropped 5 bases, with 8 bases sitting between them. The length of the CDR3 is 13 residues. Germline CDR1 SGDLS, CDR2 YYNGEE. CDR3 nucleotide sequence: TGTGCCAGCAGCGTAGTTCAGGCAACTGAAGCTTTCTTT. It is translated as CASSVVQATEAFF.

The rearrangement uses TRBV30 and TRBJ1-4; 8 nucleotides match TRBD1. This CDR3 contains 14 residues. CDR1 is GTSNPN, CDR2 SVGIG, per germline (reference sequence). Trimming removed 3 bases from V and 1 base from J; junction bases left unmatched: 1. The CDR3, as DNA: TGTGCCTGGAGGGGGACAGGAACTAATGAAAAACTGTTTTTT. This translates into CAWRGTGTNEKLFF.